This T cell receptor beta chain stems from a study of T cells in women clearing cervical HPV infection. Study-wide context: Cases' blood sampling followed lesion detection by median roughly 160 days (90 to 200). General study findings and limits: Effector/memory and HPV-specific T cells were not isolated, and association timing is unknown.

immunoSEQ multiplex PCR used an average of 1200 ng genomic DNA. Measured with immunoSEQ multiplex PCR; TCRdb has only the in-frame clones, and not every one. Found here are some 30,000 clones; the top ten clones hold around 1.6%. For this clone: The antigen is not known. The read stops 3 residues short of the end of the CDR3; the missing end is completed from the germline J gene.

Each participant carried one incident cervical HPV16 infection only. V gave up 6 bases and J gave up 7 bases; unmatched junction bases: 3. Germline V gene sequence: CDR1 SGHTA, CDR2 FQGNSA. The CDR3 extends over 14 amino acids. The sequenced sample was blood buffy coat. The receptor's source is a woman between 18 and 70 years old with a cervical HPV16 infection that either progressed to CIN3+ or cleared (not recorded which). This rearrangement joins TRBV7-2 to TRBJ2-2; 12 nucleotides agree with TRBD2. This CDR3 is CASRPTSGSGELFF. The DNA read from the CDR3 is TGTGCCAGCAGGCCGACTAGCGGGAGCGGGGAG.